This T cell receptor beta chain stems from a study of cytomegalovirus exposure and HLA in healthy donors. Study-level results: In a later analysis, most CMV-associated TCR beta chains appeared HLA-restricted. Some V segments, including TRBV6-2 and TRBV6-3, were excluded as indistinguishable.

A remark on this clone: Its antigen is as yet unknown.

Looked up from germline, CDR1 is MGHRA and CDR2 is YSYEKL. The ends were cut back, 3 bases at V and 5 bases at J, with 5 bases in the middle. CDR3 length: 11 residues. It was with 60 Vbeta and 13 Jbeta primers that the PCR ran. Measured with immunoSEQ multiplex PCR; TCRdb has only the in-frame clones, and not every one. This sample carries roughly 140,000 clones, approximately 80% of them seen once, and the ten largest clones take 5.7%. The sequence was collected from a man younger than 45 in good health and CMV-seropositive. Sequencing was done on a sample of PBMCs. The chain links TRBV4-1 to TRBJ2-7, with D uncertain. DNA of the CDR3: TGCGCCAGCAGCCACAGGAACGAGCAGTACTTC. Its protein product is CASSHRNEQYF.